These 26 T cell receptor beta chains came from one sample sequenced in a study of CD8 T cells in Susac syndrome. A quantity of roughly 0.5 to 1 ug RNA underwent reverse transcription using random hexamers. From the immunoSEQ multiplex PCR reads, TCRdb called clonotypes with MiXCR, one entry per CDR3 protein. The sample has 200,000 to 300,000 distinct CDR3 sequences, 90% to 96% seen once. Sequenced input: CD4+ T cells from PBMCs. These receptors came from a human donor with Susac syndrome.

CDR3 region: CASSSAGTIYNEQFF. The CDR3 bases are TGTGCCAGCAGCTCCGCCGGGACTATCTACAATGAGCAGTTCTTC. The V gene is TRBV3-1, the J gene TRBJ2-1, with TRBD2 matching 7 bases. CDR1 and CDR2 (germline): LGHDT, YNNKEL (reference sequence). V was pared by 5 bases and J by 3 bases, with 7 bases of the junction left unmatched. CDR3 length: 15 amino acids.

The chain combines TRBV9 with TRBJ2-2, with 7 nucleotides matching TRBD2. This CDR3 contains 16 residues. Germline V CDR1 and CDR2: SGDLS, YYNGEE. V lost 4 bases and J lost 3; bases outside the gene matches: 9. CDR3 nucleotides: TGTGCCAGCAGCCCAAGGGGAGGGAGGGACACCGGGGAGCTGTTTTTT. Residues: CASSPRGGRDTGELFF. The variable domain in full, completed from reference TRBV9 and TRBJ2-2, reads DSGVTQTPKHLITATGQRVTLRCSPRSGDLSVYWYQQSLDQGLQFLIQYYNGEERAKGNILERFSAQQFPDLHSELNLSSLELGDSALYFCASSPRGGRDTGELFFGEGSRLTVL.

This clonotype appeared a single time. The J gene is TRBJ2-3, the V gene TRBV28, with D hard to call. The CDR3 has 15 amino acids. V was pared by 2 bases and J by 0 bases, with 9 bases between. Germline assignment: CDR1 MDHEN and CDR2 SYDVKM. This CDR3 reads CASSLVSPSTDTQYF. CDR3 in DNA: TGTGCCAGCAGTTTAGTTAGTCCCAGCACAGATACGCAGTATTTT.

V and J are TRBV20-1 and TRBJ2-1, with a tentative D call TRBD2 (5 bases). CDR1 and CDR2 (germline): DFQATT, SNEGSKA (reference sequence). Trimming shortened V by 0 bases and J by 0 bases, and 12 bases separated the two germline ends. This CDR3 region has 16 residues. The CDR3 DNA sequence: TGCAGTGCTAGAGACGATGCGGGCTACTCCTACAATGAGCAGTTCTTC. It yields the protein CSARDDAGYSYNEQFF.

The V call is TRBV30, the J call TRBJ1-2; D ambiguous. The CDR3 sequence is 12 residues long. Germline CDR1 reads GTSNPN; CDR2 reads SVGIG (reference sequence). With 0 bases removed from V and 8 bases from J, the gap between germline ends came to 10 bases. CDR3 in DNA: TGTGCCTGGAGTGTGGTCAGCGGGGGCTACACCTTC. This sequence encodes CAWSVVSGGYTF.

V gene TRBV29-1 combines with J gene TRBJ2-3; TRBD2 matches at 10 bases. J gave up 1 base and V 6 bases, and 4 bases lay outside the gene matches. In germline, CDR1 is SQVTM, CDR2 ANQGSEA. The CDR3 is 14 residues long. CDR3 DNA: TGCAGCGTAAGGACTAGCGGTGGCACAGATACGCAGTATTTT. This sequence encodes CSVRTSGGTDTQYF.

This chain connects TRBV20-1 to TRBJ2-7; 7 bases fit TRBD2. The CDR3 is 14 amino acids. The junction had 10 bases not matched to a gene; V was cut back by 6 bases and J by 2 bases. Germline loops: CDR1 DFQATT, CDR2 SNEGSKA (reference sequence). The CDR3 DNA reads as TGCAGTGCGAGCGGGGACTCCGGTGCCTACGAGCAGTACTTC. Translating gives CSASGDSGAYEQYF.

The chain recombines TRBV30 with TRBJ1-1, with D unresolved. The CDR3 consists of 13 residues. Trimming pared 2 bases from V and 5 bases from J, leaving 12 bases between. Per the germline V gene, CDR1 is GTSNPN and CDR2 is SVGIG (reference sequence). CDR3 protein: CAWSKGRRTEAFF. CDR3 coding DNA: TGTGCCTGGAGTAAAGGGAGACGGACTGAAGCTTTCTTT. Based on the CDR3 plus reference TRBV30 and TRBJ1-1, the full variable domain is SQTIHQWPATLVQPVGSPLSLECTVEGTSNPNLYWYRQAAGRGLQLLFYSVGIGQISSEVPQNLSASRPQDRQFILSSKKLLLSDSGFYLCAWSKGRRTEAFFGQGTRLTVV.

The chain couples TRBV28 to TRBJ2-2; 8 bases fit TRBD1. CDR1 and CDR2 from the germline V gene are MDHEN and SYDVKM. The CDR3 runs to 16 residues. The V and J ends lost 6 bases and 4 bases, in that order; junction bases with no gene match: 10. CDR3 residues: CASRKEGQGGTGELFF. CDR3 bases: TGTGCCAGCAGGAAAGAAGGACAGGGAGGCACCGGGGAGCTGTTTTTT.

DNA for the CDR3: TGTGCCAGCAGCGTAGAGATACAGGGGCCTTATGAAGCTTTCTTT. As protein: CASSVEIQGPYEAFF. This chain links TRBV9 with TRBJ1-1, with 7 bases matching TRBD1. V was pared by 0 bases and J by 7 bases, with 9 bases of the junction left unmatched. The CDR3 covers 15 residues. Germline V gene data show CDR1 as SGDLS and CDR2 as YYNGEE. The full variable domain, in which reference TRBV9 and TRBJ1-1 provide the parts outside the CDR3, is DSGVTQTPKHLITATGQRVTLRCSPRSGDLSVYWYQQSLDQGLQFLIQYYNGEERAKGNILERFSAQQFPDLHSELNLSSLELGDSALYFCASSVEIQGPYEAFFGQGTRLTVV.

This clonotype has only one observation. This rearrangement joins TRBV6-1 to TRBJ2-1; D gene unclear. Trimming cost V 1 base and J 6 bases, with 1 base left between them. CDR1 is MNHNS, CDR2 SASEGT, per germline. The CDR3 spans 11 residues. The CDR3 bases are TGTGCCAGCAGTGAAGTCAATGAGCAGTTCTTC. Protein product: CASSEVNEQFF.

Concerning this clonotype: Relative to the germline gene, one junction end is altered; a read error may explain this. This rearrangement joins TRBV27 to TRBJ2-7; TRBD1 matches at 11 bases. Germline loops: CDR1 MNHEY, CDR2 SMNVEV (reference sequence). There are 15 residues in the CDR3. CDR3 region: CASSVSGQGAYEQYF. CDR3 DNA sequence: TGTGCCAGCAGTGTATCGGGACAGGGGGCCTACGAGCAGTACTTC.

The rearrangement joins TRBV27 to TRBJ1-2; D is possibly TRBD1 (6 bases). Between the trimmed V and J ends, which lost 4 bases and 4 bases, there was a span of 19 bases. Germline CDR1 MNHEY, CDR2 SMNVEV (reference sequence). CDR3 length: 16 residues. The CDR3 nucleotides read TGTGCCAGCAGTTCCTACCGGGACATAGGTCCCTATGGCTACACCTTC. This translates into CASSSYRDIGPYGYTF.

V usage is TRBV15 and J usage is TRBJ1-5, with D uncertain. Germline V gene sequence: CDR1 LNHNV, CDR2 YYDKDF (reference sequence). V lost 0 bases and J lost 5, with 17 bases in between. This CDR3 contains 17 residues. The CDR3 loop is CATSRDGQSSSYQPQHF. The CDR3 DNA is TGTGCCACCAGCAGAGATGGGCAGTCCTCATCTTATCAGCCCCAGCATTTT.

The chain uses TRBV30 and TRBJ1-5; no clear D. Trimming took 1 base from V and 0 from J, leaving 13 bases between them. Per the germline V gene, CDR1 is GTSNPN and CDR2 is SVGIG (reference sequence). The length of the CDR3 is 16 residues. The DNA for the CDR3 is TGTGCCTGGAGTGCTGGTCCTCGACATAGCAATCAGCCCCAGCATTTT. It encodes CAWSAGPRHSNQPQHF.

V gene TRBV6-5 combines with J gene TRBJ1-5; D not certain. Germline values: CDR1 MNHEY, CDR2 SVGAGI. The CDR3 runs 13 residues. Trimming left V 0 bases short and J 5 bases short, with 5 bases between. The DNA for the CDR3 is TGTGCCAGCAGTTACTCGATTGATCAGCCCCAGCATTTT. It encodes CASSYSIDQPQHF.

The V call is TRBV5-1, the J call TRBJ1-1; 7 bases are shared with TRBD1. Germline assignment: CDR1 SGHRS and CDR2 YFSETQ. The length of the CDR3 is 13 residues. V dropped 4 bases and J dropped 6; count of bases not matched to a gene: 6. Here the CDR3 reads CASSLRDRPEAFF. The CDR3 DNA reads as TGCGCCAGCAGCCTGAGGGACAGACCTGAAGCTTTCTTT.

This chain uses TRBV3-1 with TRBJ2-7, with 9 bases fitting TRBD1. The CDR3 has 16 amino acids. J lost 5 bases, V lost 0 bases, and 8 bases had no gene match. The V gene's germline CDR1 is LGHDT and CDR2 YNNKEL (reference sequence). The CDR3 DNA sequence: TGTGCCAGCAGCCAAGATTGGGACAGGGAGAGGAACGAGCAGTACTTC. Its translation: CASSQDWDRERNEQYF.

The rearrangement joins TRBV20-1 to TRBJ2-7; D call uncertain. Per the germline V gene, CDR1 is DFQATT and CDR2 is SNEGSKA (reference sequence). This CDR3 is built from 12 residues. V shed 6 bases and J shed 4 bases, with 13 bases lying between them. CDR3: CSAALDGYEQYF. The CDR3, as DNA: TGCAGTGCCGCTTTGGACGGATACGAGCAGTACTTC.

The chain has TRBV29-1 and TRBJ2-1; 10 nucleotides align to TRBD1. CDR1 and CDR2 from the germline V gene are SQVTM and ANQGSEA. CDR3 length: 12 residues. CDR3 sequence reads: CTTGQGSDEQFF. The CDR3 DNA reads TGCACTACGGGACAGGGGAGCGATGAGCAGTTCTTC.

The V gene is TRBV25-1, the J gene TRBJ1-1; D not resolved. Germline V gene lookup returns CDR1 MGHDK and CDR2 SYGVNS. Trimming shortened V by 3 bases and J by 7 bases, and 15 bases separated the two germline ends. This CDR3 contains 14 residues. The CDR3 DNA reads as TGTGCCAGCAGTGACCGGCCAGCGATGGATGAAGCTTTCTTT. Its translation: CASSDRPAMDEAFF.

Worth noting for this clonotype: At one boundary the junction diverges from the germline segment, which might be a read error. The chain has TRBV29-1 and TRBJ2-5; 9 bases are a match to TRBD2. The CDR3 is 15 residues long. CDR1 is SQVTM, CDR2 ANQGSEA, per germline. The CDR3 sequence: CSVQAGTSLEEAQYF. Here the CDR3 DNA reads TGCAGCGTCCAGGCCGGGACTAGCTTGGAAGAGGCCCAGTACTTC.

Here the CDR3 reads CSVEDVSLATNTGELFF. In DNA form, the CDR3 reads TGCAGCGTTGAAGATGTTTCACTAGCGACGAACACCGGGGAGCTGTTTTTT. The genes are TRBV29-1 and TRBJ2-2, with 7 bases identical to TRBD2. V lost 0 bases, J lost 0 bases, and 7 bases stayed unmatched. Germline V gene lookup returns CDR1 SQVTM and CDR2 ANQGSEA. This CDR3 has 17 amino acids.

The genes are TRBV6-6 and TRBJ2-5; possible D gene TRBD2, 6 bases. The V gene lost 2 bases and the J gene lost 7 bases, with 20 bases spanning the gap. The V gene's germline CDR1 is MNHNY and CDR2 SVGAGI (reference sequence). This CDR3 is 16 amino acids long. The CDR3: CASSYAARREFATQYF. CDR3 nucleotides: TGTGCCAGCAGTTACGCCGCTCGACGGGAGTTCGCGACCCAGTACTTC.

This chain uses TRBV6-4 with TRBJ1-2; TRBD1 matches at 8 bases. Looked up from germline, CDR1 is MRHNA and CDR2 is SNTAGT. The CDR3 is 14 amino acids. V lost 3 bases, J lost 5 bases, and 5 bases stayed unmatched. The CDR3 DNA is TGTGCCAGCAGTGAGAAAAACAGGGGGTATGGCTACACCTTC. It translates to CASSEKNRGYGYTF.

The CDR3 bases are TGCAGCGGCAAGGTGCCCTATGGGGGCACTGAAGCTTTCTTT. Encoded protein: CSGKVPYGGTEAFF. The chain links TRBV29-1 to TRBJ1-1, with D possibly being TRBD1 (5 bases). V was pared by 7 bases and J by 4 bases, with 19 bases between. In germline, CDR1 is SQVTM, CDR2 ANQGSEA. CDR3 size: 14 residues.